The present T cell receptor (beta chain) was sequenced within a study of blood T cells in healthy people across ages (dated by TCRdb to about 2015). Regarding the complete study: Template switching captured roughly one uniquely barcoded TCR beta cDNA molecule per two T cells in model experiments. The study measured age-related changes in TCR beta repertoire diversity using deep sequencing normalized with unique cDNA molecular identifiers. Four age groups were formed from the donors: young (average around 15 years), middle-aged (just under 40), aged (approximately 60) and long-lived (82). Using the same blood draw, the study looked at two additional independent replicas of 1 million unique cDNA reads for two donors, one aged 18 to 30 and the other aged 80 or older.

The donors were roughly 39 Caucasian individuals from Russia, aged roughly 6 to 100 years, who were systemically healthy. Roughly 9.5 milliliters of peripheral blood were drawn from each donor into EDTA-treated Vacutainer tubes. Ficoll-Paque density-gradient centrifugation was used to isolate PBMCs, with at least 6 million per sample. Trizol reagent was used to extract total RNA from the PBMCs, yielding at least 6 micrograms per sample. Naive CD45RAhigh/CD27high T cell percentages were measured by flow cytometry on a PBMC aliquot from every donor. Regarding this clonotype: Its target antigen remains unknown. Base qualities are not provided; no much larger clone lies one nucleotide away.

Libraries were prepared through 5' RACE. Data came from an Illumina HiSeq 2500. The second PCR ran for about 7 to 11 cycles and used a J-beta primer mix along with a sample-barcoded 5' primer. Each TCR beta cDNA molecule received a unique molecular identifier from a template-switch 5' adaptor carrying 12 random nucleotides. Each sample yielded at least 2.5 million CDR3-containing paired-end reads. First-strand cDNA synthesis was performed from all RNA using the Mint cDNA synthesis kit, with priming by a TRBC-specific oligonucleotide. Following uracil-DNA glycosylase treatment, all cDNA underwent a first 18-cycle PCR with the universal primers M1SS and BC2_uni_R. The original methods were these. Normalization of each sample was performed by random selection of 1 million high-quality reads, each carrying a distinct molecular identifier. Instead of being binned into consensus sequences, reads that shared molecular identifiers were thrown out. MiTCR, run with a Q25 quality threshold and the strictest error-elimination algorithm, handled CDR3 identification, clonotype clustering and error correction. A nonparametric unseen species model with Euler transformation was used to estimate a lower bound on total TCR beta diversity. TCRdb's own reprocessing of the public reads used fastp at Q25 and MiXCR and kept productive beta chains. Every entry covers one CDR3 protein and lists the most common genes and DNA from its rows. Clone size and V and J calls follow TCRdb, not the original study. Recorded for this sample are around 1,000,000 distinct CDR3 sequences; about 25% of them occurred a single time. Less than 0.75% of the sample comes from the top ten.

Study-level results and caveats: The percentage of naive T cells measured by flow cytometry correlated strongly with observed TCR beta diversity. Compared with the aged group, the long-lived group had more naive CD4+ T cells, fewer expanded clones and increased TCR diversity, a pattern suggesting age selection. Conclusive comparison of naive and antigen-experienced compartments was prevented by the profiling of bulk unsorted PBMCs. Estimates of total diversity from one million sequenced T cells were regarded as lower bounds and underestimates. Donor CMV infection status was unknown, potentially confounding age-related changes in expanded clonotypes. Observed TCR beta diversity per million T cells fell roughly linearly with age, and a significant reduction was already apparent by age about 36.

Sequences MNHNS (CDR1) and SASEGT (CDR2) are obtained from the germline V gene. The junction shows trimming of 11 bases on V and 2 bases on J, plus 15 bases between the germline ends. The CDR3 has 13 amino acids, counting the end cysteine and phenylalanine. The only DNA kept is the CDR3, 39 bases in frame from the first base. This same sample was also taken into another study, of T cells of mothers and their children. The second study also describes: Nine systemically healthy Caucasian individuals, comprising three mothers and their six children, were included as donors. cDNA synthesis consumed the entire amount of extracted RNA, loaded at around 1.5 ug RNA in each 15 ul reaction. In the second PCR, sample barcodes and 2-4 random nucleotides were introduced via the M1S primer. Each mother yielded over 8.5 million TCR beta CDR3 reads and each child some 3 million reads. In both related and unrelated pairs, thymic selection shapes the output of TCR recombination in a similar way, with inherited differences having only a minor effect. Related mother-child pairs always showed normalized repertoire overlap that was slightly higher than in unrelated mother-child pairs, though the difference was never significant. With a sensitivity of about 100 clones per million clonotypes, no persistent microchimeric T cell clones were detected. Deep NGS was used in the study to compare the TCR beta repertoires of mothers and children and to look for features that separate related mother-child pairs from unrelated individuals. The mean age was roughly 40 +/- 4 years for the mothers and 11 +/- 4 years for the children. After adapter ligation with NEBNext reagents, the libraries were sequenced on Illumina HiSeq 2000 with 100+100 nt paired-end reads. To prevent cross-contamination, the mother and child libraries were prepared one month apart and sequenced in separate runs. For each donor, somewhere between about 500,000 and 2,300,000 distinct TCR beta clonotypes were identified. Naive TCR beta clonotypes were estimated from low-frequency clonotypes matched to each donor's FACS-determined naive share, without sorting.

This receptor was identified in a girl aged 2-10 years in good health. The chain joins TRBV6-1 to TRBJ1-2, with a weak D call of TRBD1 (6 bases match). Sequenced material: blood. The CDR3 protein is CAGLNTGNYGYTF. The sequence in DNA is TGTGCCGGCCTGAATACAGGGAACTATGGCTACACCTTC.